The sequence of this TCR beta chain was determined in a study of T cell clonality in common variable immunodeficiency. Findings and caveats of the study: Shared TCRbeta clones were fewer between CVID subjects than controls. In common variable immunodeficiency, TCR beta chains reportedly carried fewer deletions and N-nucleotide insertions.

In this sample, this clone turned up many times. Its antigen is not known. The DNA ends 3 residues before the CDR3 does, and the rest of the CDR3 is filled in from the germline J gene. Losses at the gene ends were 5 bases for V and 0 bases for J; bases not matched to a gene: 5. CDR1 and CDR2 from the germline V gene are PRHDT and FYEKMQ (reference sequence). This CDR3 region has 16 residues. Assay used: immunoSEQ multiplex PCR; TCRdb lists only in-frame clones, some missing. The sample contains tens of thousands of clones, none occurring once; about 1.8% lies in the top ten. The receptor comes from a person aged 18 to 70 in good health. J is TRBJ2-3 and V is TRBV13, with 10 bases fitting TRBD2. The sample consisted of peripheral blood mononuclear cells. The covered CDR3 bases are TGTGCCAGCAGCATCCTAGCGGGAGATAGCACAGATACG. Its protein product is CASSILAGDSTDT. The whole CDR3 sequence is CASSILAGDSTDTQYF. The full variable domain, its missing parts supplied by reference TRBV13 and TRBJ2-3, is AAGVIQSPRHLIKEKRETATLKCYPIPRHDTVYWYQQGPGQDPQFLISFYEKMQSDKGSIPDRFSAQQFSDYHSELNMSSLELGDSALYFCASSILAGDSTDTQYFGPGTRLTVL.